The entry below gives a single T cell receptor (beta chain) sequence along with its context. Its matching antigen is unknown. This record comes from a study of T cells after yellow fever vaccination. General study findings and limits: Reappearing after the booster were most of the clones from primary vaccination (around 96% CD4, 70% to 90% CD8).

Template switching with 5'RACE generated the TCR cDNA and added a universal primer site and UMIs. TCRdb independently ran MiXCR on the 5' RACE reads; one entry per CDR3 protein. The data contain hundreds of thousands of distinct CDR3 sequences, over 9% of them singletons. The CDR3 sequence is 16 residues long. Germline V CDR1 and CDR2: DFQATT, SNEGSKA (reference sequence). Specimen: PBMCs, collected on the day of the yellow fever booster vaccination. This sequence was found in a man between 25 and 39 years old who received the YFV17D yellow fever vaccine. This chain uses TRBV20-1 with TRBJ2-3, with unresolved D. The CDR3 is CRSRPPRGENTDTQYF. CDR3 DNA sequence: TGCAGGTCCCGACCCCCGCGAGGAGAAAACACAGATACGCAGTATTTT.